The clone carrying this TCR beta chain was seen many times. Its antigen is not identified. The CDR3 covers 18 residues. Germline V gives CDR1 LGHNA, CDR2 YSLEER. The V end lost 4 bases, the J end lost 0 bases, and 16 bases lay between the germline ends. The data were taken from a study of T cells after yellow fever vaccination. General study results and limits: Most clones from primary vaccination were detected again post-booster (roughly 96% CD4, around 88% CD8). A limited proportion of clonotypes was detected within both the CD4 and CD8 compartments. Peaking faster, on day 5 versus 15, the secondary response was nonetheless weaker.

MiXCR, applied by TCRdb to the 5' RACE reads, yields one record per CDR3 protein. The sample holds around 73,000 distinct CDR3 sequences; about 7.7% are singletons and the top ten take roughly two fifths. The sample here was CD8+ T cells sorted from PBMCs, taken on the day of the yellow fever booster vaccination. The receptor was isolated from a young man who received the YFV17D yellow fever vaccine. The J gene is TRBJ2-6, the V gene TRBV4-3; TRBD2 might be the D (6 bases). The CDR3 loop is CASSPEGAGPSGANVLTF. CDR3 nucleotides: TGCGCCAGCAGCCCTGAGGGAGCGGGCCCCTCTGGGGCCAACGTCCTGACTTTC.